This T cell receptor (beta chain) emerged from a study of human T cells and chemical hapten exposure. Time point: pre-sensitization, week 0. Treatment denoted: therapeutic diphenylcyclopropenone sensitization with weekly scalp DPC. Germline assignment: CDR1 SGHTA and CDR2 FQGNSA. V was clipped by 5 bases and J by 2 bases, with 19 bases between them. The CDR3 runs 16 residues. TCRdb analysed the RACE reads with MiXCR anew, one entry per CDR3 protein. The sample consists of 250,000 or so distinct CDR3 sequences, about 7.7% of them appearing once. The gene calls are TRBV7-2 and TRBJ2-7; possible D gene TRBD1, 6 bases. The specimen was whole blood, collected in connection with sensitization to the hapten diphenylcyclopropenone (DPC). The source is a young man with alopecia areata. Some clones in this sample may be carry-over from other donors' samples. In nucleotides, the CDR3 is TGTGCCAGCAGCCGGGTGGGGGCCGAGTTTGCCTACGAGCAGTACTTC. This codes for CASSRVGAEFAYEQYF.